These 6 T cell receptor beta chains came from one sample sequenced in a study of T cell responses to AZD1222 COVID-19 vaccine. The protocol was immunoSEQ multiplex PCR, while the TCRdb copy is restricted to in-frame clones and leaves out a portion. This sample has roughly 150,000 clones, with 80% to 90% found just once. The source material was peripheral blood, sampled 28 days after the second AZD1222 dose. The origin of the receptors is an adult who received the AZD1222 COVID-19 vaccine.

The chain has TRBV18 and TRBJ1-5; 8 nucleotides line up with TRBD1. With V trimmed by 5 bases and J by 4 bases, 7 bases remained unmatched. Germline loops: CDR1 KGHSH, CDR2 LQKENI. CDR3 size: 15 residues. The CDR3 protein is CASSEGQGWNQPQHF. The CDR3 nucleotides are TGTGCCAGCTCAGAAGGACAGGGTTGGAATCAGCCCCAGCATTTT.

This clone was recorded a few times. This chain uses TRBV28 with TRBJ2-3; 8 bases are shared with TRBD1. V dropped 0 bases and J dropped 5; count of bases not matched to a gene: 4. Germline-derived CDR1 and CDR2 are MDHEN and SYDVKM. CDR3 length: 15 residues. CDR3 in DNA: TGTGCCAGCAGTTTATGGGGCAGGGGGCAAGATACGCAGTATTTT. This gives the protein CASSLWGRGQDTQYF.

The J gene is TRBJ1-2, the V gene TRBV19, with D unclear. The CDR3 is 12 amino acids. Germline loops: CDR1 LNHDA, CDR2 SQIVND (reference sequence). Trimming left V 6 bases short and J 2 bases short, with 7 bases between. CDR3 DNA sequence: TGTGCCAGTAGAACAATGAACTATGGCTACACCTTC. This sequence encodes CASRTMNYGYTF.

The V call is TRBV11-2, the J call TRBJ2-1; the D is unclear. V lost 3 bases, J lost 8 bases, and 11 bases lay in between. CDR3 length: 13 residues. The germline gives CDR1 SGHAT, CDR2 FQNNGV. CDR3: CASSFSERDEQFF. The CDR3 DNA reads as TGTGCCAGCAGCTTCAGTGAAAGGGATGAGCAGTTCTTC.

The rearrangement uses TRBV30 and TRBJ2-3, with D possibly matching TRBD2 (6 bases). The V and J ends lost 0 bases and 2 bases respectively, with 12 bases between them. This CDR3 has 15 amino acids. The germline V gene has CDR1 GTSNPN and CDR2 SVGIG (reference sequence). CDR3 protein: CAWSVGGDPTDTQYF. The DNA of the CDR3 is TGTGCCTGGAGTGTCGGCGGGGATCCCACAGATACGCAGTATTTT.

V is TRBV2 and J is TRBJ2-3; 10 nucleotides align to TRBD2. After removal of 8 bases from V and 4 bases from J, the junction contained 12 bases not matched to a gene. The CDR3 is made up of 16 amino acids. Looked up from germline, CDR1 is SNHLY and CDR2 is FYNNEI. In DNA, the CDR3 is TGTGCCAGCTCCCAAGGGGCTAGCGGGAGTTCAGATACGCAGTATTTT. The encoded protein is CASSQGASGSSDTQYF. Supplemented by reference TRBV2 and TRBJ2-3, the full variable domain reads EPEVTQTPSHQVTQMGQEVILRCVPISNHLYFYWYRQILGQKVEFLVSFYNNEISEKSEIFDDQFSVERPDGSNFTLKIRSTKLEDSAMYFCASSQGASGSSDTQYFGPGTRLTVL.